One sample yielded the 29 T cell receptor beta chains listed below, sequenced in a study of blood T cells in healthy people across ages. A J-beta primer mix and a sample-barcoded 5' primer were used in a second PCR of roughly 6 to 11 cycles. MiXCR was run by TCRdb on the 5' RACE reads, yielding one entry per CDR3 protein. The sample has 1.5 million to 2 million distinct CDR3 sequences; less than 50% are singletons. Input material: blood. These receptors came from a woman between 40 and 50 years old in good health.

The CDR3 DNA follows: TGTGCCAGCAGCTCGATACCGGGACTAGCGGGCGAGCAGTACTTC. Its protein is CASSSIPGLAGEQYF. The chain has TRBV7-2 and TRBJ2-7; TRBD2 aligns across 12 bases. The CDR3 runs 15 residues. The ends lost 4 bases at V and 6 bases at J; junction bases unmatched: 7. CDR1 SGHTA and CDR2 FQGNSA come from the germline V gene.

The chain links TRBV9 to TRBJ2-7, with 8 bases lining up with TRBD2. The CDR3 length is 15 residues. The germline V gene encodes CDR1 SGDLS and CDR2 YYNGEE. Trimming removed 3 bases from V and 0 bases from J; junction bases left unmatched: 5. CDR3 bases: TGTGCCAGCAGCGGTAGCGGGGCAAGCTCCTACGAGCAGTACTTC. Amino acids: CASSGSGASSYEQYF. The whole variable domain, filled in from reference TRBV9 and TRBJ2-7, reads DSGVTQTPKHLITATGQRVTLRCSPRSGDLSVYWYQQSLDQGLQFLIQYYNGEERAKGNILERFSAQQFPDLHSELNLSSLELGDSALYFCASSGSGASSYEQYFGPGTRLTVT.

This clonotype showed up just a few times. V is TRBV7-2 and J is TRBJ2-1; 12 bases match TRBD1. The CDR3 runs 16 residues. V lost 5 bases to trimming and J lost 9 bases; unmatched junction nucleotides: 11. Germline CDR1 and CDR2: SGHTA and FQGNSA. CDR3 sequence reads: CASSGRDRGRGSEQFF. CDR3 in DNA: TGTGCCAGCAGCGGGAGGGACAGGGGGCGAGGGAGTGAGCAGTTCTTC.

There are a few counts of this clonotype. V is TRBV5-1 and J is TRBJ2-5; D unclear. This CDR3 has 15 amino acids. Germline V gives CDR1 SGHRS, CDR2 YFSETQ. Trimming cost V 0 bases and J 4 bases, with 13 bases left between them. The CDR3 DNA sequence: TGCGCCAGCAGCTTGGCATTACGTATAGGAGAGACCCAGTACTTC. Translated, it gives CASSLALRIGETQYF.

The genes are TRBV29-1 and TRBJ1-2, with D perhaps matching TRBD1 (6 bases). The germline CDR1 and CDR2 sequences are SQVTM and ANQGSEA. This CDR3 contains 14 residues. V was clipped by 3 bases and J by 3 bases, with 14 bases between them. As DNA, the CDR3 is TGCAGCGTTGATGCAGGGGTTTTGGACTATGGCTACACCTTC. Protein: CSVDAGVLDYGYTF.

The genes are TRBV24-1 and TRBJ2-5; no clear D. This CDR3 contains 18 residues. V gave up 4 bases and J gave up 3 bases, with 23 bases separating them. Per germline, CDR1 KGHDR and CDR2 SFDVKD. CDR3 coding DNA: TGTGCCACCAGTGACTCAAAGGCGCCCCGGACGGTGGAAGAGACCCAGTACTTC. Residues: CATSDSKAPRTVEETQYF.

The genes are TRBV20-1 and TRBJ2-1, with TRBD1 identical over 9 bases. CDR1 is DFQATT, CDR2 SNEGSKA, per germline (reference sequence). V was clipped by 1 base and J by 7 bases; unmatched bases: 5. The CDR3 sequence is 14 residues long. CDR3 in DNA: TGCAGTGCTAGAGGACAGGGGGTGGGAAATGAGCAGTTCTTC. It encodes CSARGQGVGNEQFF.

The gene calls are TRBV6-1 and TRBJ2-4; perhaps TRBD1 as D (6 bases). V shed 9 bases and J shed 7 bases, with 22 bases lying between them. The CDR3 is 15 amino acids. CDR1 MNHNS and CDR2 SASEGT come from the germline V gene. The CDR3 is CASSLQGTGWNIQYF. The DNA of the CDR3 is TGTGCCAGTTCCTTACAGGGAACGGGCTGGAACATTCAGTACTTC.

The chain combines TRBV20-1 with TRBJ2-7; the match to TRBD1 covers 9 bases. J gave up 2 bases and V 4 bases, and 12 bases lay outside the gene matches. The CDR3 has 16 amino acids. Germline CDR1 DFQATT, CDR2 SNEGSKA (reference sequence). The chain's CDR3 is CSAKAPLGQGAYEQYF. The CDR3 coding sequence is TGCAGTGCTAAAGCTCCCTTGGGACAGGGAGCCTACGAGCAGTACTTC.

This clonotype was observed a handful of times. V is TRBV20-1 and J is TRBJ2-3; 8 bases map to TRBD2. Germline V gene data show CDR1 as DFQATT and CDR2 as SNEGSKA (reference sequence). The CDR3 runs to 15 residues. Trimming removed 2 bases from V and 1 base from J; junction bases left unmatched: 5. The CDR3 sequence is CSARRSGVGTDTQYF. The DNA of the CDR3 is TGCAGTGCTAGACGTAGCGGGGTTGGCACAGATACGCAGTATTTT.

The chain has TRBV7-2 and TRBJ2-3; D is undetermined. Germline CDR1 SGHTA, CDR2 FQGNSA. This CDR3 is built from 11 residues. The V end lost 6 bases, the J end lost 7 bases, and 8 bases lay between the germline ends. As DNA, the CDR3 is TGTGCCAGCAGACGTACTCATACGCAGTATTTT. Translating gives CASRRTHTQYF.

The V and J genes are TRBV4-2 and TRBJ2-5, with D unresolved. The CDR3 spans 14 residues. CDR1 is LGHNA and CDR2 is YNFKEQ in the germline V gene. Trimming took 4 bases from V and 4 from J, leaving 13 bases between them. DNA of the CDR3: TGTGCCAGCAGCCCCCCACGCAAGCTAGAGACCCAGTACTTC. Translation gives CASSPPRKLETQYF.

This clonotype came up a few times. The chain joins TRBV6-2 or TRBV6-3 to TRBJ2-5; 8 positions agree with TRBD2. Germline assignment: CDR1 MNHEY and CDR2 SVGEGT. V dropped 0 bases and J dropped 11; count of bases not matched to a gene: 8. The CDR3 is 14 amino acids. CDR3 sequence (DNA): TGTGCCAGCAGTTACTCCGCACTAGCGGAGGAGCAGTACTTC. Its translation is CASSYSALAEEQYF.

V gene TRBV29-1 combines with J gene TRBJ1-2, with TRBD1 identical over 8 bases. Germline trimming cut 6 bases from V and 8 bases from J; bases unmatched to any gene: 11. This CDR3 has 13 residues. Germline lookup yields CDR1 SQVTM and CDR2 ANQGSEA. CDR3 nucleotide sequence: TGCAGCGTGGGGGACCACGACAGGGGCGGCTACACCTTC. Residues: CSVGDHDRGGYTF.

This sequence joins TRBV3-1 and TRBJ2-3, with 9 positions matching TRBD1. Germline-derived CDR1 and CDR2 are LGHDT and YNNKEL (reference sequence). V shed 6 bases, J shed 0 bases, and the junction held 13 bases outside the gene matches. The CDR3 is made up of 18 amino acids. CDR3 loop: CASSRSGTGISSTDTQYF. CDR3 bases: TGTGCCAGCAGTCGCTCCGGGACAGGGATTTCTAGCACAGATACGCAGTATTTT.

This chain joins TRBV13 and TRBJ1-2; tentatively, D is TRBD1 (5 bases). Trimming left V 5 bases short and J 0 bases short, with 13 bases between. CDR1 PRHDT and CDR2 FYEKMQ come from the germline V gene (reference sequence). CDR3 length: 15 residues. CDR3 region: CASSTSGTPNYGYTF. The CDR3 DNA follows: TGTGCCAGCAGCACATCCGGGACCCCTAACTATGGCTACACCTTC. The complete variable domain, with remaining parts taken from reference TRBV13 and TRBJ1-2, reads AAGVIQSPRHLIKEKRETATLKCYPIPRHDTVYWYQQGPGQDPQFLISFYEKMQSDKGSIPDRFSAQQFSDYHSELNMSSLELGDSALYFCASSTSGTPNYGYTFGSGTRLTVV.

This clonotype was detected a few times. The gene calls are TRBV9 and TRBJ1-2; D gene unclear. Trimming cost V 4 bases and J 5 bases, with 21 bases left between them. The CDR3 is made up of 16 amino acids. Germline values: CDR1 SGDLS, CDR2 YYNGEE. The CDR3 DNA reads TGTGCCAGCAGCTCCCGGAGACGCCCCCTTGAATATGGCTACACCTTC. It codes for CASSSRRRPLEYGYTF.

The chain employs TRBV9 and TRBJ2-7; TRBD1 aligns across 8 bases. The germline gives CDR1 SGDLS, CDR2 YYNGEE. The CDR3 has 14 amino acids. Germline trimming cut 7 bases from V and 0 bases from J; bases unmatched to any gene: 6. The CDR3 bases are TGTGCCAGCGGACGGACAGGGAGCTCCTACGAGCAGTACTTC. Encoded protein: CASGRTGSSYEQYF. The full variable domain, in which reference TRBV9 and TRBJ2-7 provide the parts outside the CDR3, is DSGVTQTPKHLITATGQRVTLRCSPRSGDLSVYWYQQSLDQGLQFLIQYYNGEERAKGNILERFSAQQFPDLHSELNLSSLELGDSALYFCASGRTGSSYEQYFGPGTRLTVT.

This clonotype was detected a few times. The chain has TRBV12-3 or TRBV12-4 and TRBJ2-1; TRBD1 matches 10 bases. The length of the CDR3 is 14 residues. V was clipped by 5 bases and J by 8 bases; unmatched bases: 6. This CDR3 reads CASSLQDRGHEQFF. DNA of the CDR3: TGTGCCAGCAGTCTTCAAGACAGGGGGCATGAGCAGTTCTTC.

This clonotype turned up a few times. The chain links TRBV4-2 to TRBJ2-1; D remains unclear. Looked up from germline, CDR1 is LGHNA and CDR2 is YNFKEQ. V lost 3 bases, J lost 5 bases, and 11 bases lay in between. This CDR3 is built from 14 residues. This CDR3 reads CASSHTLLNNEQFF. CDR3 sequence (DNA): TGTGCCAGCAGCCACACACTCCTAAACAATGAGCAGTTCTTC.

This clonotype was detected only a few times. This CDR3 reads CSAGTISYNEQFF. The CDR3 DNA reads TGCAGTGCAGGGACAATCTCCTACAATGAGCAGTTCTTC. The V call is TRBV20-1, the J call TRBJ2-1; possible D gene TRBD1, 6 bases. V lost 6 bases to trimming and J lost 0 bases, with 9 bases between them. Germline V gene lookup returns CDR1 DFQATT and CDR2 SNEGSKA (reference sequence). This CDR3 has 13 amino acids.

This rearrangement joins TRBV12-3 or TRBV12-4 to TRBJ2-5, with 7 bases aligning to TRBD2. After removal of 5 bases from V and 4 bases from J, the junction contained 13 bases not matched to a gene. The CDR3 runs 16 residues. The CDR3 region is CASSRPGVGGSETQYF. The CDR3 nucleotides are TGTGCCAGCAGTAGGCCCGGAGTGGGGGGGTCAGAGACCCAGTACTTC.

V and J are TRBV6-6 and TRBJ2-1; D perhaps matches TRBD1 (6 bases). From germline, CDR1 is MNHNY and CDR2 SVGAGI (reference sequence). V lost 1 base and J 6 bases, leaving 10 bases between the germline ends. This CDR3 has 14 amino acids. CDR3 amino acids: CASSYWSGVNEQFF. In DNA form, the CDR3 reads TGTGCCAGCAGTTACTGGTCAGGGGTCAATGAGCAGTTCTTC.

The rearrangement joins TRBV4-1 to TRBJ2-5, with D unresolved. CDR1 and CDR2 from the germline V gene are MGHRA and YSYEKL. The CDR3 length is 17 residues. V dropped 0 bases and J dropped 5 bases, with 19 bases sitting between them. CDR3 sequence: CASSQEGGGPLVETQYF. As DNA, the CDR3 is TGCGCCAGCAGCCAAGAAGGCGGCGGCCCCTTAGTGGAGACCCAGTACTTC.

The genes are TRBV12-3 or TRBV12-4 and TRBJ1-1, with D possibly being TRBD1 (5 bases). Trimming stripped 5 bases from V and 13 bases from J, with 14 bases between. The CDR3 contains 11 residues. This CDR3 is CASSLGPFNFF. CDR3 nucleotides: TGTGCCAGCAGTCTGGGACCCTTTAATTTCTTT.

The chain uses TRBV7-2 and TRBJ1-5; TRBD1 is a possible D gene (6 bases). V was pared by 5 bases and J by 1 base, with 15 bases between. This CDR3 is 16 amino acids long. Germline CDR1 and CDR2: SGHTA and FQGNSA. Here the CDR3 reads CASSAQGTSSNQPQHF. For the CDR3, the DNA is TGTGCCAGCAGCGCGCAGGGGACATCGAGCAATCAGCCCCAGCATTTT.

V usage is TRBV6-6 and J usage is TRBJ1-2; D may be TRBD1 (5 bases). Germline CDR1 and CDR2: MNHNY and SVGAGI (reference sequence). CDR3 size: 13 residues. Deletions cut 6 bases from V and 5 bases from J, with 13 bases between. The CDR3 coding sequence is TGTGCCAGCAGGACCGGGACGCTTTATGGCTACACCTTC. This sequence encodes CASRTGTLYGYTF.

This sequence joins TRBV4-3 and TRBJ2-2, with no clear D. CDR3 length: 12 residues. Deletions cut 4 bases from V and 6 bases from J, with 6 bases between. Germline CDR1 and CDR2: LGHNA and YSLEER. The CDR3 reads CASSPVSGELFF. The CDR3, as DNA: TGCGCCAGCAGCCCTGTATCCGGGGAGCTGTTTTTT.

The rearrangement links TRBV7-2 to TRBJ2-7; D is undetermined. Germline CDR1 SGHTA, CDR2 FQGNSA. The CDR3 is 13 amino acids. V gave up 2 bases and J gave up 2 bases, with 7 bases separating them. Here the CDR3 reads CASSLLQTYEQYF. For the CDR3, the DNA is TGTGCCAGCAGCTTATTACAGACCTACGAGCAGTACTTC.